The 6 T cell receptor beta chains presented below share a single source sample, sequenced in a study of CDR3 diversity in severe acne (dated by TCRdb to the late 2010s). The library was made by PCR. These reads were obtained on an Illumina HiSeq 2000. The public sequencing data were trimmed at Q25 with fastp and processed into clonotypes with MiXCR by TCRdb, which kept only in-frame beta chains. Identical CDR3 protein sequences are pooled into one entry, listed with their most common genes and DNA. The sample yields more than 70,000 distinct CDR3 sequences; around 50% were counted once. The top ten hold roughly 9.1% of the sample. The specimen sequenced was blood. These receptors came from a male donor in good health, serving as a control.

Details on this clonotype: The junction does not match germline at one end; this may be a read error. The chain carries TRBV19 and TRBJ1-4; D not resolved. The germline gives CDR1 LNHDA, CDR2 SQIVND (reference sequence). This CDR3 has 15 amino acids. The CDR3 DNA is TGTGCCAGTAGTACCTCCGGGCCTTATAATGAAAAACTGTTCTTT. This gives the protein CASSTSGPYNEKLFF. The entire variable domain, with the rest obtained from reference TRBV19 and TRBJ1-4, is as follows: DGGITQSPKYLFRKEGQNVTLSCEQNLNHDAMYWYRQDPGQGLRLIYYSQIVNDFQKGDIAEGYSVSREKKESFPLTVTSAQKNPTAFYLCASSTSGPYNEKLFFGSGTQLSVL.

The rearrangement joins TRBV2 to TRBJ1-2; 7 bases map to TRBD1. CDR1 is SNHLY and CDR2 is FYNNEI in the germline V gene. J lost 4 bases, V lost 8 bases, and 13 bases had no gene match. The CDR3 runs to 15 residues. CDR3 residues: CASGLYGQATYGYTF. The CDR3, as DNA: TGTGCCAGCGGGCTTTACGGACAGGCAACCTATGGCTACACCTTC.

This clonotype turned up a few times. The V gene is TRBV14, the J gene TRBJ2-7; TRBD2 aligns across 11 bases. CDR1 is SGHDN and CDR2 is FVKESK in the germline V gene. V lost 5 bases, J lost 5 bases, and 11 bases stayed unmatched. CDR3 size: 16 residues. The CDR3, as DNA: TGTGCCAGCAGCTACCGAGCATTAGCGGGAGGGGACGAGCAGTACTTC. Protein product: CASSYRALAGGDEQYF.

This clonotype ranks as medium-sized. The J gene is TRBJ1-6, the V gene TRBV2; a weak D match, TRBD1 (5 bases). V was trimmed by 3 bases and J by 8 bases, leaving 14 bases between them. CDR1 and CDR2 (germline): SNHLY, FYNNEI. CDR3 length equals 15 residues. This CDR3 reads CASSDPQGGDSPLHF. CDR3 nucleotides: TGTGCCAGCAGTGACCCTCAGGGTGGGGATTCACCCCTCCACTTT.

The chain links TRBV10-3 to TRBJ2-1; 14 nucleotides agree with TRBD2. The CDR3 runs 16 residues. Germline V lookup: CDR1 ENHRY, CDR2 SYGVKD. V gave up 6 bases and J gave up 6 bases; unmatched junction bases: 7. CDR3 protein: CAISNTGTSGSNEQFF. The CDR3 bases are TGTGCCATCAGCAACACCGGGACTAGCGGGAGCAATGAGCAGTTCTTC.

This sequence joins TRBV29-1 and TRBJ2-7, with D possibly TRBD2 on 5 matching bases. V was trimmed by 2 bases and J by 1 base, leaving 12 bases between them. The CDR3 has 14 residues. Germline CDR1 is SQVTM and CDR2 is ANQGSEA. The CDR3, as DNA: TGCAGCGTTGAATCTTCGGGAAAGTCCTACGAGCAGTACTTC. This codes for CSVESSGKSYEQYF.